One T cell receptor beta chain is described in this entry. The antigen remains undetermined. The germline V gene encodes CDR1 LGHNA and CDR2 YNFKEQ. There are 15 residues in the CDR3. The ends lost 3 bases at V and 5 bases at J; junction bases unmatched: 10. TCRdb's copy holds only in-frame clones and misses some; the assay was immunoSEQ multiplex PCR. The sample carries some 44,000 clones, over 80% recorded once. The source of the sample is a study of radiation and T cells in renal cell carcinoma. Findings and limits, study-wide: From baseline, blood top tumor clonotypes peaked at 2 weeks post-radiation. No pretreatment tumor biopsies were available for baseline clonotypes.

As to time point: blood 4 weeks post-SBRT, at nephrectomy. Treatment in this sample: 15 Gy SBRT to primary tumor, nephrectomy 4 weeks later. Nephrectomy followed 15 Gy stereotactic body radiation by 4 weeks. Serial blood draws occurred at baseline and 2 and 4 weeks post-SBRT. This chain joins TRBV4-2 and TRBJ2-7; 7 bases match TRBD2. The TCR originated in a woman in her 70s with renal cell carcinoma. The sequenced sample was blood, obtained from a patient whose treatment included radiotherapy and nephrectomy. The CDR3 loop reads CASSQERTRGDEQYF. The CDR3 DNA reads TGTGCCAGCAGCCAGGAGCGGACTAGAGGGGACGAGCAGTACTTC.